This T cell receptor (beta chain) derives from a study of shared clonotypes between healthy human individuals. Broader study findings: All-four-donor shared clonotypes had higher generation probabilities than non-shared clonotypes did.

Of note for this clone: Its specificity is not known.

TCRdb keeps only in-frame clones here, not all; method: immunoSEQ multiplex PCR. The profile shows about 2,500,000 clones, approximately 94% of them singletons. V lost 4 bases, J lost 2 bases, and 11 bases lay in between. The CDR3 loop spans 14 amino acids. In germline, CDR1 is LGHNA, CDR2 YSLEER. The TCR sequence derives from a man aged 18 to 35 in good health. The sample consisted of naive CD4+ T cells sorted from blood. Subset described: CD45RA+ positively selected. The V call is TRBV4-3, the J call TRBJ2-5, with TRBD2 as a possible D gene (6 bases). CDR3 loop: CASSPVGGQETQYF. In DNA, the CDR3 is TGCGCCAGCAGCCCAGTTGGGGGGCAAGAGACCCAGTACTTC.